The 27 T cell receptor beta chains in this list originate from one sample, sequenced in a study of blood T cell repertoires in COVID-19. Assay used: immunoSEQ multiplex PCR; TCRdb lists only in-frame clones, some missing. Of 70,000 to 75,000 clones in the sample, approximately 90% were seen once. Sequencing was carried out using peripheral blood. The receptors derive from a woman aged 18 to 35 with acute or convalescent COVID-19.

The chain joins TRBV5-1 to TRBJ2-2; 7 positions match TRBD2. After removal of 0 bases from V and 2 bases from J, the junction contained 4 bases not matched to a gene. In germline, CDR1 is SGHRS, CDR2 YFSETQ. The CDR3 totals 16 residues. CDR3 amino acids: CASSLESGTNTGELFF. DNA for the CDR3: TGCGCCAGCAGCTTGGAGAGCGGGACTAACACCGGGGAGCTGTTTTTT.

DNA for the CDR3: TGTGCCAGCAGCGTAGGGGCTGCTGGGACTAGCGGGAGGGCCGTGGCAGATACGCAGTATTTT. It translates to CASSVGAAGTSGRAVADTQYF. V gene TRBV9 combines with J gene TRBJ2-3, with 16 bases aligning to TRBD2. V gave up 0 bases and J gave up 4 bases; unmatched junction bases: 14. Germline V gene lookup returns CDR1 SGDLS and CDR2 YYNGEE. CDR3 length equals 21 residues.

CDR3 nucleotide sequence: TGTGCCAGCAGCTTACGGGGAAGGTCCTACAATGAGCAGTTCTTC. It translates to CASSLRGRSYNEQFF. The chain combines TRBV7-8 with TRBJ2-1; D possibly corresponds to TRBD2 (5 bases). Germline values: CDR1 SGHVS, CDR2 FQNEAQ. Between the trimmed V and J ends, which lost 2 bases and 1 base, there was a span of 9 bases. This CDR3 comprises 15 residues.

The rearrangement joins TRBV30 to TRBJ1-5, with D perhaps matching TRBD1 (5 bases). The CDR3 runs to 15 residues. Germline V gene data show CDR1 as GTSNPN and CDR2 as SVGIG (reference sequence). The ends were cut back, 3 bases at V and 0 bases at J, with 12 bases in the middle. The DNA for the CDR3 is TGTGCCTGGAGCGCGGGGACCTCTAGCAATCAGCCCCAGCATTTT. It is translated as CAWSAGTSSNQPQHF.

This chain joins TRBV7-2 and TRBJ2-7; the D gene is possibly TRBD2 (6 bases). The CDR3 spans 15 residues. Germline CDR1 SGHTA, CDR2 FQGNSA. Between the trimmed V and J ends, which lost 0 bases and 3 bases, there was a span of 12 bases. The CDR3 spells CASSLAGSRVYEQYF. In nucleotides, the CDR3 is TGTGCCAGCAGCTTAGCCGGGAGCAGGGTCTACGAGCAGTACTTC.

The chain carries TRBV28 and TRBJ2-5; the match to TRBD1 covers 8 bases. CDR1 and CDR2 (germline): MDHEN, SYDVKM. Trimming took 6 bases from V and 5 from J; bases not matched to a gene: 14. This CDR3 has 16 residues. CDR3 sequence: CASRHTAQGAVETQYF. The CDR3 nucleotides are TGTGCCAGCAGGCACACTGCGCAGGGGGCTGTTGAGACCCAGTACTTC.

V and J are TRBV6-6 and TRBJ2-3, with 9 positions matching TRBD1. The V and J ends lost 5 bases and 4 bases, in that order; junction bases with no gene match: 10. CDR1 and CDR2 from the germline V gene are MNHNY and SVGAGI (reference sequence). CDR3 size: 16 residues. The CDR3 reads CASSTSTGGLADTQYF. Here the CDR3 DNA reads TGTGCCAGCAGTACCTCGACAGGGGGGCTTGCAGATACGCAGTATTTT.

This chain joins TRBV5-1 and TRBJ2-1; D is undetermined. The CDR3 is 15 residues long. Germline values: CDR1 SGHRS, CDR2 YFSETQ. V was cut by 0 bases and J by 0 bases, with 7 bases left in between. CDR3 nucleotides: TGCGCCAGCAGCTTGGCCGGGTACTCCTACAATGAGCAGTTCTTC. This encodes CASSLAGYSYNEQFF.

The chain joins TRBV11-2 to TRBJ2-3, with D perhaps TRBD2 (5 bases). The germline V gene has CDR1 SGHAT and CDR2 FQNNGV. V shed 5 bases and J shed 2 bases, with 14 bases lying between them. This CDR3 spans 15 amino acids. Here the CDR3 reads CASSTPGSYTDTQYF. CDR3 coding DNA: TGTGCCAGCAGCACACCGGGATCCTACACAGATACGCAGTATTTT.

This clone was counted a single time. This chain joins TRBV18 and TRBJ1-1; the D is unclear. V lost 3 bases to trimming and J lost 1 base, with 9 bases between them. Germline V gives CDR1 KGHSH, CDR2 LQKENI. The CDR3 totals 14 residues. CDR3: CASSPNAANTEAFF. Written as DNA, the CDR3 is TGTGCCAGCTCACCCAACGCGGCGAACACTGAAGCTTTCTTT.

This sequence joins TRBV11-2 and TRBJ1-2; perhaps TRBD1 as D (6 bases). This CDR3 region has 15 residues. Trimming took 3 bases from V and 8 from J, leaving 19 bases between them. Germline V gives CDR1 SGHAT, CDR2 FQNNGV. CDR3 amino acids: CASSLGTNRVQGYTF. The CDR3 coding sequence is TGTGCCAGCAGCTTGGGGACCAACAGGGTCCAAGGCTACACCTTC.

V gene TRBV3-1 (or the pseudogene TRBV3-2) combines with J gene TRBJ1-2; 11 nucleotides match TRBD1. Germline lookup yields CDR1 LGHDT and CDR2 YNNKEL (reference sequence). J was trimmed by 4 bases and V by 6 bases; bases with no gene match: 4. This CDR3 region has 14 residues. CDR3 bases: TGTGCCAGCAGTCTCGGGACAGGGGGCTATGGCTACACCTTC. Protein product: CASSLGTGGYGYTF.

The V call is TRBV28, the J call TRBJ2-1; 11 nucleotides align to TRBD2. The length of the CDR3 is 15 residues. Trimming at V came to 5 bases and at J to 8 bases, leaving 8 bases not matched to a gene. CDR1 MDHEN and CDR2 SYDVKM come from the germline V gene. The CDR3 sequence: CASSQPSGGPDEQFF. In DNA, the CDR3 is TGTGCCAGCAGTCAGCCTAGCGGGGGGCCGGATGAGCAGTTCTTC.

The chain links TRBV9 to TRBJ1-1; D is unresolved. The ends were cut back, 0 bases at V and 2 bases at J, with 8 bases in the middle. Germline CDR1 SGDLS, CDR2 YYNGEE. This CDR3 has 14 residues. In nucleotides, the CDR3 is TGTGCCAGCAGCGTAGTGGCAGATAACACTGAAGCTTTCTTT. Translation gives CASSVVADNTEAFF.

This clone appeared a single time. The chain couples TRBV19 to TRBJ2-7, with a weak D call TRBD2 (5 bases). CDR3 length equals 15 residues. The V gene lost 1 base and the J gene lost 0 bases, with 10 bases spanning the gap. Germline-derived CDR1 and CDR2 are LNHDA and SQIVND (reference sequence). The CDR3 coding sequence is TGTGCCAGTAGTATAGTGGCGGGTAGCTCCTACGAGCAGTACTTC. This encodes CASSIVAGSSYEQYF.

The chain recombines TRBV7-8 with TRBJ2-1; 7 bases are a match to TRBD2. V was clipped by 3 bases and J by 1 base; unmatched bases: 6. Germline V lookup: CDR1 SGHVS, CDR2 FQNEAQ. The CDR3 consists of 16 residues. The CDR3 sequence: CASSFLQGGSYNEQFF. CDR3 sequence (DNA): TGTGCCAGCAGCTTTCTCCAGGGAGGGTCCTACAATGAGCAGTTCTTC. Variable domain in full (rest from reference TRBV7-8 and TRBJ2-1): GAGVSQSPRYKVAKRGQDVALRCDPISGHVSLFWYQQALGQGPEFLTYFQNEAQLDKSGLPSDRFFAERPEGSVSTLKIQRTQQEDSAVYLCASSFLQGGSYNEQFFGPGTRLTVL.

The CDR3 DNA is TGTGCCAGCAGCCGTTGGGGGCGCTATGAGCAGTTCTTC. Translated, it gives CASSRWGRYEQFF. This chain joins TRBV7-2 and TRBJ2-1, with TRBD1 as a possible D gene (6 bases). V shed 5 bases and J shed 8 bases, with 13 bases lying between them. The V gene's germline CDR1 is SGHTA and CDR2 FQGNSA. This CDR3 has 13 residues.

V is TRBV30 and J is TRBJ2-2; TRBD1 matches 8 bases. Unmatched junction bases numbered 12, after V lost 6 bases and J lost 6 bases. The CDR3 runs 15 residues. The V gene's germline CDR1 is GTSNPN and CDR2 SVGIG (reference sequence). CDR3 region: CACWRVGTGAGELFF. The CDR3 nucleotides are TGTGCCTGTTGGCGGGTTGGGACAGGAGCCGGGGAGCTGTTTTTT.

The CDR3 is CASSLVAGGLTDTQYF. The CDR3 region has the DNA TGCGCCAGCAGCTTAGTAGCGGGGGGGTTAACAGATACGCAGTATTTT. J is TRBJ2-3 and V is TRBV5-1, with TRBD2 identical over 11 bases. V gave up 2 bases and J gave up 3 bases; unmatched junction bases: 5. The CDR3 contains 16 residues. Germline V lookup: CDR1 SGHRS, CDR2 YFSETQ.

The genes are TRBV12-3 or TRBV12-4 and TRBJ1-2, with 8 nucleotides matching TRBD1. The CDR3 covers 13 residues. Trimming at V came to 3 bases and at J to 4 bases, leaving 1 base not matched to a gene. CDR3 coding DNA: TGTGCCAGCAGTTTCGGGACAGGCTATGGCTACACCTTC. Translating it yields CASSFGTGYGYTF.

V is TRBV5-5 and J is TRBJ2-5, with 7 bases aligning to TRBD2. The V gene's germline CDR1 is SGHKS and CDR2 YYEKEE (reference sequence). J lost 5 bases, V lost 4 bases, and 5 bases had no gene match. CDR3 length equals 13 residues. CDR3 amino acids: CASSRGLDETQYF. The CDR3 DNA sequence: TGTGCCAGCAGCCGCGGACTAGACGAGACCCAGTACTTC. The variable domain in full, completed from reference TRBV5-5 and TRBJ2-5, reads DAGVTQSPTHLIKTRGQQVTLRCSPISGHKSVSWYQQVLGQGPQFIFQYYEKEERGRGNFPDRFSARQFPNYSSELNVNALLLGDSALYLCASSRGLDETQYFGPGTRLLVL.

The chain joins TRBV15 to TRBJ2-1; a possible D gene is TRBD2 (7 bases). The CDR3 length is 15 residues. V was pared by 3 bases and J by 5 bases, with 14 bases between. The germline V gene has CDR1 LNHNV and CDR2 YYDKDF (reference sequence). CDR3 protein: CATSSLEGGDNEQFF. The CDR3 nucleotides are TGTGCCACCAGCAGTCTGGAGGGGGGGGACAATGAGCAGTTCTTC.

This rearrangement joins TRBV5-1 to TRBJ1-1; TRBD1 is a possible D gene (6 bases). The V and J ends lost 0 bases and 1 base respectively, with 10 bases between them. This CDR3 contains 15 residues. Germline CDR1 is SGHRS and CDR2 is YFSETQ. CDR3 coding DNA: TGCGCCAGCAGCTTGGAACAGGGTGGGAACACTGAAGCTTTCTTT. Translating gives CASSLEQGGNTEAFF.

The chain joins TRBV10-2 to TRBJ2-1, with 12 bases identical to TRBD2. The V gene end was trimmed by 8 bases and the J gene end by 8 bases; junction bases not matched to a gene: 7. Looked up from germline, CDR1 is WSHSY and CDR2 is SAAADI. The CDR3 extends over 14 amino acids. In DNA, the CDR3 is TGCGCCAGCCGACTAGCGGGGGCAGGGGATGAGCAGTTCTTC. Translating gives CASRLAGAGDEQFF.

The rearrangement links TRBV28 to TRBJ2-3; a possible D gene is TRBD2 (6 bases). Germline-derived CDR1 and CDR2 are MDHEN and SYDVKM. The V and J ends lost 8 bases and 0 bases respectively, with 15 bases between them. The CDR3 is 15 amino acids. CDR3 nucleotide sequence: TGTGCCAGCGGGGAGGATGAACAGAGCACAGATACGCAGTATTTT. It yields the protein CASGEDEQSTDTQYF.

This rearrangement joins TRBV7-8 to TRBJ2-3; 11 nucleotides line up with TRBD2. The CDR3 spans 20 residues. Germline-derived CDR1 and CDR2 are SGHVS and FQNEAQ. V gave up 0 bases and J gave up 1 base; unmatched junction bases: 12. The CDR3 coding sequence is TGTGCCAGCAGCTTAGCCTTAGCGGGAGGGCCTGATAGTGGCACAGATACGCAGTATTTT. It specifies CASSLALAGGPDSGTDTQYF. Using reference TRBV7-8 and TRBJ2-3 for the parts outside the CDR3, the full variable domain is GAGVSQSPRYKVAKRGQDVALRCDPISGHVSLFWYQQALGQGPEFLTYFQNEAQLDKSGLPSDRFFAERPEGSVSTLKIQRTQQEDSAVYLCASSLALAGGPDSGTDTQYFGPGTRLTVL.

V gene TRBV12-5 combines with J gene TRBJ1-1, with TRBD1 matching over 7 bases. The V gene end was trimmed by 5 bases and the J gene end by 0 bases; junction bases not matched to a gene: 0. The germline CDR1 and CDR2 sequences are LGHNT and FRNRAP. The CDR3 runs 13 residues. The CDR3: CASGTGVNTEAFF. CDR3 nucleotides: TGTGCTAGTGGTACAGGGGTGAACACTGAAGCTTTCTTT.